A selection of T cell receptor beta chains follows, all from one sample in a study of CD8 T cells in ankylosing spondylitis. In TCRdb, the 5' RACE reads were re-called with MiXCR into one record per CDR3 protein. The table includes some 290,000 distinct CDR3 sequences, around 20% detected once. Sequenced input: blood, either unsorted or a sorted T cell fraction (not recorded which). These receptors all come from a male donor with ankylosing spondylitis or in good health (not recorded which). Each CDR3 is given with its conserved first and last residue.

cdr3_aa v_call
CASSFSGAPTDTQYF TRBV12-3/TRBV12-4
CASSPRGGSDTGELFF TRBV12-3/TRBV12-4
CASSWADTQYF TRBV7-2
CASSFKPNYGYTF TRBV12-3/TRBV12-4
CASSSYTGVDTGELFF TRBV12-3/TRBV12-4
CSAKISPLWNEKLFF TRBV20-1
CASSSGKVGTEAFF TRBV7-3
CASSFLAGVRTDTQYF TRBV27
CSATSYEQFF TRBV29-1
CSVDSGAASNYGYTF TRBV29-1
CASSLWLAGGVETQYF TRBV7-8
CPSTRRAGKLFF TRBV28
CASSKVSSGNTIYF TRBV12-3/TRBV12-4
CSVQQAYNSPLHF TRBV29-1
CSADRRYGLAVSSTDTQYF TRBV20-1
CASSLGTPIMNTEAFF TRBV5-1
CASSFRGPLLRTGELFF TRBV27
CASSLSRLNYGYTF TRBV5-1
CASSSKSSYNSPLHF TRBV11-2
CASSVGTSGTETQYF TRBV5-4
CASSTRPGEGAFF TRBV6-1
CASSFGQGRDTEAFF TRBV6-5
CASSSGQLMNTEAFF TRBV5-1
CASSTTGGDGYTF TRBV6-1
CASSLVEGNIQYF TRBV11-2
CASSPTAQGAGPQHF TRBV3-1
CASSFGTGETEAFF TRBV12-3/TRBV12-4
CASSVLTGGGEAFF TRBV7-2
CASRLQGYSNQPQHF TRBV28
CASSAAAGGNQETQYF TRBV7-6
CSASSPDWGGTDTQYF TRBV20-1
CASSLGGISTDTQYF TRBV7-3
CASSERGNTEAFF TRBV2
CASSPDRLNTGELFF TRBV3-1
CASSLFGSDGYTF TRBV12-3/TRBV12-4
CASSLGSLGLAGPQYF TRBV5-1
CASSYSETSGRGYNEQFF TRBV6-5
CASSTRKTSGGLRADTQYF TRBV11-2
CASSTNRQGWNGYTF TRBV2
CSVMGGATYNEQFF TRBV29-1
CASSLFQKNTEAFF TRBV28
CASSLRQGFGQPQHF TRBV6-5
CSASPGLAELSSYNEQFF TRBV20-1
CATSGPTSSGANVLTF TRBV24-1
CASSQAGISDNTGELFF TRBV4-2
CASSPQSGAVNIQYF TRBV9
CASSLVGGGYQETQYF TRBV11-2
CASIPQWDTQYF TRBV12-3/TRBV12-4
CASSIVAEETQYF TRBV19